The rows below give T cell receptor beta chains drawn from one sample of a study. TCRdb re-called the RT-PCR reads with MiXCR, one entry per CDR3 protein. The sample has about 680,000 distinct CDR3 sequences, 11% to 15% seen once; the top ten hold about 3.6%. The material sequenced was memory CD4+ T cells from blood. These receptors were collected from a female donor in good health, serving as a healthy control. CDR3s include the opening cysteine and the closing phenylalanine or tryptophan. The order of the fields is D gene, J gene, V gene, clone size, CDR3 DNA, CDR3 protein. A D gene is named only where the DNA matches it firmly. Part of the rows lack a size; the others show once, few, many or a class for expanded clones.

D gene: TRBD1
J gene: TRBJ1-1
V gene: TRBV6-5
clone size: .
CDR3 DNA: TGTGCCAGCAGCCCCGTTAACAGGGGGAGGAATGAAGCTTTCTTT
CDR3 protein: CASSPVNRGRNEAFF

D gene: TRBD2
J gene: TRBJ2-7
V gene: TRBV29-1
clone size: many
CDR3 DNA: TGCAGCGTTGGGACTAGCGGAAGAGGGGATTACGAGCAGTACTTC
CDR3 protein: CSVGTSGRGDYEQYF

D gene: TRBD1
J gene: TRBJ2-1
V gene: TRBV20-1
clone size: few
CDR3 DNA: TGCAGTGCTGACAGGGGTTCCTACAATGAGCAGTTCTTC
CDR3 protein: CSADRGSYNEQFF

D gene: TRBD2
J gene: TRBJ2-3
V gene: TRBV20-1
clone size: .
CDR3 DNA: TGCAGTGCGGTGAATAGCGGGGGGGCCCCAGATACGCAGTATTTT
CDR3 protein: CSAVNSGGAPDTQYF

D gene: TRBD1
J gene: TRBJ2-1
V gene: TRBV28
clone size: few
CDR3 DNA: TGTGCCAGCAGCTCTGTCCGGGACAGTTTATCCAATGAGCAGTTCTTC
CDR3 protein: CASSSVRDSLSNEQFF

D gene: .
J gene: TRBJ2-1
V gene: TRBV7-3
clone size: few
CDR3 DNA: TGTGCCAGCAGCTTAACCAGGGCTAGAGCCTACAATGAGCAGTTCTTC
CDR3 protein: CASSLTRARAYNEQFF

D gene: .
J gene: TRBJ2-7
V gene: TRBV5-1
clone size: many
CDR3 DNA: TGCGCCAGCAGCTTGGCCCAACAGGGTAACGAGCAGTACTTC
CDR3 protein: CASSLAQQGNEQYF

D gene: TRBD1
J gene: TRBJ1-3
V gene: TRBV4-1
clone size: .
CDR3 DNA: TGCGCCAGCAGCCAAGAAGACAGGGTGGGATATTTT
CDR3 protein: CASSQEDRVGYF

D gene: .
J gene: TRBJ2-1
V gene: TRBV7-2
clone size: few
CDR3 DNA: TGTGCCAGCAGCTCCGGGACAAACTTTAGGAATGAGCAGTTCTTC
CDR3 protein: CASSSGTNFRNEQFF

D gene: .
J gene: TRBJ1-5
V gene: TRBV12-3/TRBV12-4
clone size: .
CDR3 DNA: TGTGCCAGCAGTTTGGCGGGGAGGAGGAATCAGCCCCAGCATTTT
CDR3 protein: CASSLAGRRNQPQHF

D gene: .
J gene: TRBJ2-6
V gene: TRBV29-1
clone size: many
CDR3 DNA: TGCAGCGTTGAACAGATGAACTCTGGGGCCAACGTCCTGACTTTC
CDR3 protein: CSVEQMNSGANVLTF

D gene: .
J gene: TRBJ2-7
V gene: TRBV5-1
clone size: few
CDR3 DNA: TGCGCCAGCAGCATAGACCTGAATGAGCAGTACTTC
CDR3 protein: CASSIDLNEQYF

D gene: TRBD1
J gene: TRBJ1-5
V gene: TRBV12-3/TRBV12-4
clone size: many
CDR3 DNA: TGTGCCAGCAGTTTAGGGACAGGGCTAAAGCCCCAGCATTTT
CDR3 protein: CASSLGTGLKPQHF

D gene: .
J gene: TRBJ2-2
V gene: TRBV5-1
clone size: .
CDR3 DNA: TGCGCCAGCAGCTTGGTGGGGACGGGAGACACCGGGGAGCTGTTTTTT
CDR3 protein: CASSLVGTGDTGELFF

D gene: TRBD1
J gene: TRBJ2-3
V gene: TRBV6-5
clone size: many
CDR3 DNA: TGTGCCAGCAGTGGACAGGTCACAGATACGCAGTATTTT
CDR3 protein: CASSGQVTDTQYF

D gene: TRBD1
J gene: TRBJ1-1
V gene: TRBV6-5
clone size: .
CDR3 DNA: TGTGCCAGCAGTCTGGACAGGAATGGAATGAACACTGAAGCTTTCTTT
CDR3 protein: CASSLDRNGMNTEAFF

D gene: .
J gene: TRBJ2-3
V gene: TRBV18
clone size: .
CDR3 DNA: TGTGCCAGCTCACCAAGGGCATTAGGGAAAGATACGCAGTATTTT
CDR3 protein: CASSPRALGKDTQYF

D gene: TRBD1
J gene: TRBJ2-5
V gene: TRBV10-3
clone size: many
CDR3 DNA: TGTGCCATCAGTGGGGACAGGGGATCTGTGGAGACCCAGTACTTC
CDR3 protein: CAISGDRGSVETQYF

D gene: .
J gene: TRBJ2-2
V gene: TRBV20-1
clone size: many
CDR3 DNA: TGCAGTGCTGGGGGGAACACCGGGGAGCTGTTTTTT
CDR3 protein: CSAGGNTGELFF

D gene: TRBD1
J gene: TRBJ2-3
V gene: TRBV20-1
clone size: .
CDR3 DNA: TGCAGCTTGGTCAGGGGGCCTACAGATACGCAGTATTTT
CDR3 protein: CSLVRGPTDTQYF

D gene: .
J gene: TRBJ1-2
V gene: TRBV12-3/TRBV12-4
clone size: few
CDR3 DNA: TGTGCCAGCAGTTTGCCGTGGGGAACTAGCTACACCTTC
CDR3 protein: CASSLPWGTSYTF

D gene: .
J gene: TRBJ2-4
V gene: TRBV27
clone size: .
CDR3 DNA: TGTGCCAGCAGCCCCCCGGGGCGGACCAATGTCAAAAACATTCAGTACTTC
CDR3 protein: CASSPPGRTNVKNIQYF

D gene: .
J gene: TRBJ2-7
V gene: TRBV20-1
clone size: .
CDR3 DNA: TGCAGTCCCGCGGGTTTCGTTAACGAGCAGTACTTC
CDR3 protein: CSPAGFVNEQYF

D gene: TRBD1
J gene: TRBJ2-1
V gene: TRBV18
clone size: .
CDR3 DNA: TGTGCCAGCTCCCCGGGACAGGTCAACAATGAGCAGTTCTTC
CDR3 protein: CASSPGQVNNEQFF

D gene: TRBD1
J gene: TRBJ1-1
V gene: TRBV20-1
clone size: few
CDR3 DNA: TGCAGTGCTAGGCCTGAACAGGGGTACACTGAAGCTTTCTTT
CDR3 protein: CSARPEQGYTEAFF

D gene: .
J gene: TRBJ2-1
V gene: TRBV6-5
clone size: many
CDR3 DNA: TGTGCCAGCACCGCCCATGATGCGGGAAAGCAGTTCTTC
CDR3 protein: CASTAHDAGKQFF

D gene: .
J gene: TRBJ1-1
V gene: TRBV15
clone size: many
CDR3 DNA: TGTGCCACCAGCAGAGATCTGGGTACTGAAGCTTTCTTT
CDR3 protein: CATSRDLGTEAFF

D gene: .
J gene: TRBJ2-1
V gene: TRBV10-3
clone size: many
CDR3 DNA: TGTGCCATCAGTGTGCCCGCCCGGGATTATTACTACAATGAGCAGTTCTTC
CDR3 protein: CAISVPARDYYYNEQFF